This TCR beta chain is drawn from a study of blood T cell repertoires in COVID-19 (dated by TCRdb to about 2020). In terms of the full investigation: Samples from collaborators originated in the United States, Italy and Spain and spanned both the acute and convalescent phases of COVID-19. A freely available public database, intended as a resource for researchers studying the immune response to SARS-CoV-2, is where the repertoires were released. Deeply sampled blood TCRbeta repertoires from subjects exposed to, actively infected with, or recovered from COVID-19 were included in the dataset. The material from the prospective study consisted of cDNA or gDNA derived from T cells, B-cell-depleted T cells, or PBMCs. Samples came from the ongoing ImmuneRACE study (first 160 participants) plus 1,254 subjects from 6 global collaborators. Where available, HLA class I and class II types were taken from metadata supplied by the sample provider and were not determined by assay-based typing. Sample metadata almost always included a de-identified subject ID, COVID-19 status, age in years and sex. On the study overall, not on this receptor specifically: The amount of clinical and demographic metadata varied by source and participant and was provided uncurated.

The immunoSEQ Assay, a bias-controlled multiplex PCR, was used to amplify TCRbeta CDR3 regions from genomic DNA. The original pipeline was this. The number of nucleated cells in each sample was estimated by amplification of reference gene primers within the assay. To quantify the absolute abundance of each unique TCRbeta CDR3 rearrangement, sequence reads were collapsed and filtered. For each sample, productive Simpson clonality was calculated as the square root of Simpson's diversity index across productive rearrangements. TCRdb obtained this table from immuneACCESS and retained in-frame rearrangements with V and J assigned. These tables miss some clones; where compared with another copy, unresolved V genes account for less than half of the shortfall, and the remainder is unexplained. Clone size and V and J calls were adopted from that table, with D and trimming inferred from the DNA. This sample is represented by about 250,000 clones; about 85% of them were singletons. The top ten constitute around 3.3% of the sample.

Each collaborating institution followed its own protocols to collect whole blood in K2EDTA tubes. For TCRbeta analysis, collaborators shipped samples as frozen whole blood, isolated PBMCs, or DNA extracted from either of those sample types. The CDR3 runs 17 residues from the cysteine to the phenylalanine. CDR3 DNA is the only sequence kept; it has 51 bases, read in frame from the first base. V lost 2 bases and J lost 5 bases, and the count of bases not matched to a germline gene is 10. Per the germline V gene, SGHAT is the CDR1 and FQNNGV is the CDR2. With regard to this clone: The clone's antigen remains unknown. The input lacks base qualities; no much larger clone sits a single base away.

The sequence derives from a man aged 18 to 30 with active or convalescent COVID-19. The sample was peripheral blood. Recombination linked TRBV11-2 to TRBJ1-4, with TRBD1 matching 8 junction bases. The CDR3 region: CASSLKRTGSLNEKLFF. At the DNA level, the sequence is TGTGCCAGCAGCTTAAAACGGACAGGGTCCCTCAATGAAAAACTGTTTTTT.